Reported below is one TCR beta chain. No antigen is known for it. TCRdb keeps only in-frame clones here, not all; method: immunoSEQ multiplex PCR. Seen here are just over 150,000 clones, over 80% observed once, and the top ten hold roughly 13%. Sample time point: blood 2 weeks post-SBRT. The treatment was: 15 Gy SBRT to primary tumor, nephrectomy 4 weeks later. This specimen comes from a study of radiation and T cells in renal cell carcinoma. Study details: Nephrectomy followed 15 Gy stereotactic body radiation by 4 weeks. Broader study findings: Pretreatment tumor biopsies were lacking, so baseline clonotypes are unknown. In blood, top tumor clones expanded by 2 weeks, shrinking by 4.

Sequences were derived from blood, sampled from a patient whose treatment included radiotherapy and nephrectomy. The receptor comes from a woman aged 45-65 years with renal cell carcinoma.

CDR3 sequence reads: CAISADLAGGYEQYF. In DNA, the CDR3 is TGTGCCATCAGTGCCGACCTCGCAGGGGGTTACGAGCAGTACTTC. The gene calls are TRBV10-3 and TRBJ2-7; 7 bases map to TRBD1. Per the germline V gene, CDR1 is ENHRY and CDR2 is SYGVKD. This CDR3 is built from 15 residues. Trimming at V came to 4 bases and at J to 4 bases, leaving 10 bases not matched to a gene.